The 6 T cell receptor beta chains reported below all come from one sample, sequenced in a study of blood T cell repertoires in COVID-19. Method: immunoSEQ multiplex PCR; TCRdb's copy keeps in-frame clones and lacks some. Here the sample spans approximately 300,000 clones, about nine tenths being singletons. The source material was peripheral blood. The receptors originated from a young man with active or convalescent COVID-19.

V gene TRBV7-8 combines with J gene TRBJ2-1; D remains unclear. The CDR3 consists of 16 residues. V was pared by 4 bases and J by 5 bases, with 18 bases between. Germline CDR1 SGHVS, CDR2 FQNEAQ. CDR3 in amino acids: CASSSPAEQPNNEQFF. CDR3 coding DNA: TGTGCCAGCAGCTCTCCTGCCGAACAGCCCAACAATGAGCAGTTCTTC.

The CDR3 sequence is CASSGLNEKLFF. DNA for the CDR3: TGTGCCAGCAGTGGTCTTAATGAAAAACTGTTTTTT. The chain combines TRBV25-1 with TRBJ1-4; D gene unclear. Germline assignment: CDR1 MGHDK and CDR2 SYGVNS. This CDR3 region has 12 residues. Deletions cut 4 bases from V and 4 bases from J, with 4 bases between.

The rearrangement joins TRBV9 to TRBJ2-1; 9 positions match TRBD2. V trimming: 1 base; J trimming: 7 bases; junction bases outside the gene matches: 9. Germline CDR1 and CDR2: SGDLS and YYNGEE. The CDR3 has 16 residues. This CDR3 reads CASSVTLAGGQNEQFF. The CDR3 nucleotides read TGTGCCAGCAGCGTAACGCTTGCGGGGGGGCAGAATGAGCAGTTCTTC.

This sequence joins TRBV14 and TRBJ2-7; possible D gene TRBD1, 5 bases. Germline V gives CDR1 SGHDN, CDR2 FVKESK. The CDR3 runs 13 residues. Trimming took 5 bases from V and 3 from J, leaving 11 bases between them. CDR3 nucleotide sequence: TGTGCCAGCAGCTCATACAGGCTCTACGAGCAGTACTTC. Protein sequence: CASSSYRLYEQYF. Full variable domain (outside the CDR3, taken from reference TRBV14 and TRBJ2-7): EAGVTQFPSHSVIEKGQTVTLRCDPISGHDNLYWYRRVMGKEIKFLLHFVKESKQDESGMPNNRFLAERTGGTYSTLKVQPAELEDSGVYFCASSSYRLYEQYFGPGTRLTVT.

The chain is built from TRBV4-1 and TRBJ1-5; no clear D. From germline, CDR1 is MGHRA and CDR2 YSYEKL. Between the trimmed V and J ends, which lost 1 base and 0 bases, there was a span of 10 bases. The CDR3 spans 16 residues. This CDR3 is CASSQGDNPSNQPQHF. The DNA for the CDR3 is TGCGCCAGCAGCCAAGGCGACAACCCTAGCAATCAGCCCCAGCATTTT.

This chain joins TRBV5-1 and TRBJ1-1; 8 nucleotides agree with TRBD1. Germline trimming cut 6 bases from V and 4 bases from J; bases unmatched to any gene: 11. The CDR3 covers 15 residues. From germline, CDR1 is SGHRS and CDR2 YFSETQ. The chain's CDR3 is CASKQSLDRVTEAFF. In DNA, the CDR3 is TGCGCCAGCAAACAAAGCTTGGACAGGGTCACTGAAGCTTTCTTT.